A single T cell receptor (beta chain) is shown here with its context. V lost 4 bases to trimming and J lost 2 bases, with 15 bases between them. Per the germline V gene, CDR1 is SGHAT and CDR2 is FQNNGV. The CDR3 extends over 15 amino acids. The data were taken from a study of blood T cell repertoires in COVID-19. Study at large: Both acute and convalescent COVID-19 samples were obtained from the United States, Italy and Spain. In each case, the material was cDNA or gDNA derived from T cells, B-cell-depleted T cells, or PBMCs.

Original analysis: For nucleated cells, counts were estimated from reference gene primer amplification. Profiled with immunoSEQ multiplex PCR; TCRdb holds only in-frame clones, not every one. From that table come the V and J calls and clone size; the DNA was used to work out D and trimming. The sample consists of around 300,000 clones, approximately 90% of them appearing once. This chain links TRBV11-2 with TRBJ2-7; D gene ambiguous. The source of this sequence is a woman in her thirties or forties with acute or convalescent COVID-19. Sequencing used peripheral blood. This chain's CDR3 is CASSSVVGWPYEQYV. CDR3 bases: TGTGCCAGCAGCTCCGTAGTGGGCTGGCCCTACGAGCAGTACGTC.